The 21 T cell receptor beta chains reported below all come from one sample, sequenced in a study of beta chain features in type 1 diabetes. Study-level findings and limits: Type 1 diabetes patients had moderately but significantly shorter TCRB CDR3s in all four CD4+ subsets.

Reverse transcription of all isolated RNA meant that expressed TCRB transcripts were sequenced. Profiled with immunoSEQ multiplex PCR; TCRdb holds only in-frame clones, not every one. The sample records more than 300,000 clones, around 12% being singletons. Antigens for these TCRs are unknown. Sequencing used naive CD4+ T cells from blood. All receptors come from a woman between 18 and 29 years old with type 1 diabetes.

The V and J genes are TRBV2 and TRBJ1-5; D ambiguous. Looked up from germline, CDR1 is SNHLY and CDR2 is FYNNEI. The germline V and J ends were trimmed by 3 bases and 7 bases, with 7 bases remaining between them. The CDR3 is made up of 12 amino acids. The CDR3 DNA follows: TGTGCCAGCAGTGACCCTCAGCAGCCCCAGCATTTT. This translates into CASSDPQQPQHF.

This clone was seen a single time. The genes are TRBV19 and TRBJ2-6; unclear D gene. Looked up from germline, CDR1 is LNHDA and CDR2 is SQIVND (reference sequence). Deletions cut 3 bases from V and 2 bases from J, with 11 bases between. CDR3 length: 16 residues. DNA of the CDR3: TGTGCCAGTAGTATCTACCAGGCCCCTGGGGCCAACGTCCTGACTTTC. It specifies CASSIYQAPGANVLTF.

The chain is built from TRBV5-1 and TRBJ2-2; D may be TRBD1 (5 bases). V was cut by 1 base and J by 4 bases, with 11 bases left in between. The germline V gene encodes CDR1 SGHRS and CDR2 YFSETQ. This CDR3 comprises 15 residues. CDR3 DNA sequence: TGCGCCAGCAGCTTGTCTGGGGCCGGCACCGGGGAGCTGTTTTTT. Translated: CASSLSGAGTGELFF.

The CDR3 protein is CASSQDMGPRPQHF. Written as DNA, the CDR3 is TGCGCCAGCAGCCAAGATATGGGGCCTCGGCCCCAGCATTTT. The V and J genes are TRBV4-3 and TRBJ1-5, with a tentative D call TRBD1 (5 bases). The CDR3 loop spans 14 amino acids. Trimming took off 0 bases at V and 9 bases at J, with 12 bases between the two ends. CDR1 is LGHNA, CDR2 YSLEER, per germline.

In its sample, this clone was seen a few times. This rearrangement joins TRBV7-2 to TRBJ2-7, with D possibly being TRBD2 (6 bases). The V gene lost 0 bases and the J gene lost 0 bases, with 12 bases spanning the gap. Germline lookup yields CDR1 SGHTA and CDR2 FQGNSA. The length of the CDR3 is 16 residues. The CDR3 protein is CASSLASSGLSYEQYF. In DNA form, the CDR3 reads TGTGCCAGCAGCTTAGCGTCCAGCGGGCTCTCCTACGAGCAGTACTTC.

This rearrangement joins TRBV25-1 to TRBJ2-1; perhaps TRBD1 as D (5 bases). V gave up 3 bases and J gave up 2 bases, with 8 bases separating them. Germline V gene lookup returns CDR1 MGHDK and CDR2 SYGVNS. The CDR3 is made up of 14 amino acids. CDR3 coding DNA: TGTGCCAGCAGTGAGGGGCATACCTACAATGAGCAGTTCTTC. The encoded protein is CASSEGHTYNEQFF. Drawing the rest from reference TRBV25-1 and TRBJ2-1, the complete variable domain is EADIYQTPRYLVIGTGKKITLECSQTMGHDKMYWYQQDPGMELHLIHYSYGVNSTEKGDLSSESTVSRIRTEHFPLTLESARPSHTSQYLCASSEGHTYNEQFFGPGTRLTVL.

This clone appeared a few times. This same CDR3 is encoded by further DNA sequences in the sample. Written as DNA, the CDR3 is TGTGCCAGCAGCAGAACCGGGGCCTACGAGCAGTACTTC. The encoded protein is CASSRTGAYEQYF. V and J are TRBV7-2 and TRBJ2-7; D perhaps matches TRBD2 (5 bases). V lost 5 bases to trimming and J lost 2 bases, with 10 bases between them. The CDR3 is 13 residues long. Per the germline V gene, CDR1 is SGHTA and CDR2 is FQGNSA.

In its sample, this clone was seen a few times. The chain employs TRBV30 and TRBJ2-5; no definite D call. The length of the CDR3 is 14 residues. Germline CDR1 is GTSNPN and CDR2 is SVGIG (reference sequence). V was clipped by 5 bases and J by 4 bases, with 17 bases between them. CDR3 protein: CAWQSSSLGETQYF. The CDR3 region has the DNA TGTGCCTGGCAGAGTAGCAGCCTCGGAGAGACCCAGTACTTC. Based on the CDR3 plus reference TRBV30 and TRBJ2-5, the full variable domain is SQTIHQWPATLVQPVGSPLSLECTVEGTSNPNLYWYRQAAGRGLQLLFYSVGIGQISSEVPQNLSASRPQDRQFILSSKKLLLSDSGFYLCAWQSSSLGETQYFGPGTRLLVL.

This clone was seen more than once but under ten times. The CDR3 coding sequence is TGTGCCAGCAGCCCTTACCCCAGCGGGAGGATGTACGAGCAGTACTTC. Its protein product is CASSPYPSGRMYEQYF. This sequence joins TRBV7-3 and TRBJ2-7; 9 bases map to TRBD2. This CDR3 is 16 amino acids long. V trimming: 5 bases; J trimming: 4 bases; junction bases outside the gene matches: 12. From germline, CDR1 is SGHTA and CDR2 FQGTGA. Variable domain in full (rest from reference TRBV7-3 and TRBJ2-7): GAGVSQTPSNKVTEKGKYVELRCDPISGHTALYWYRQSLGQGPEFLIYFQGTGAADDSGLPNDRFFAVRPEGSVSTLKIQRTERGDSAVYLCASSPYPSGRMYEQYFGPGTRLTVT.

This clone was found a few times. The chain recombines TRBV21-1 with TRBJ2-3; the table calls TRBD2, which could not be checked here. TRBV21-1 is labeled a pseudogene. The CDR3 covers 16 residues. The CDR3 loop is CASSKVSGLSTDTQYF. The CDR3 coding sequence is TGTGCCAGCAGCAAAGTCTCGGGACTCAGCACAGATACGCAGTATTTT.

This clone was seen a handful of times. V is TRBV5-1 and J is TRBJ2-7, with a possible D match to TRBD1 (6 bases). V shed 4 bases and J shed 3 bases, with 14 bases lying between them. The CDR3 has 14 residues. CDR1 SGHRS and CDR2 YFSETQ come from the germline V gene. DNA for the CDR3: TGCGCCAGCAGCCCGCAGGGGAGCGGCTACGAGCAGTACTTC. Its protein is CASSPQGSGYEQYF.

This chain uses TRBV5-1 with TRBJ2-3; 7 bases fit TRBD2. Germline V gene sequence: CDR1 SGHRS, CDR2 YFSETQ. The CDR3 contains 14 residues. The V segment lost 5 bases and the J segment 0 bases; nucleotides outside the gene matches: 3. CDR3 coding DNA: TGCGCCAGCAGTCGACTAGCAAGCACAGATACGCAGTATTTT. Amino acids: CASSRLASTDTQYF.

This clone has just a few counts. J is TRBJ2-2 and V is TRBV7-2; D is unresolved. Trimming left V 5 bases short and J 12 bases short, with 10 bases between. Per the germline V gene, CDR1 is SGHTA and CDR2 is FQGNSA. This CDR3 is 11 amino acids long. The CDR3 loop is CASSQAEKLFF. CDR3 nucleotide sequence: TGTGCCAGCAGCCAGGCAGAGAAGCTGTTTTTT.

A few counts support this clone. CDR3 protein: CASSSTSDSEAFF. In nucleotides, the CDR3 is TGTGCCAGCAGCTCCACCTCTGACTCTGAAGCTTTCTTT. V usage is TRBV7-8 and J usage is TRBJ1-1; D is uncertain. This CDR3 has 13 amino acids. Looked up from germline, CDR1 is SGHVS and CDR2 is FQNEAQ. Trimming left V 4 bases short and J 6 bases short, with 12 bases between.

The chain carries TRBV5-6 and TRBJ2-2, with TRBD2 identical over 8 bases. Trimming at V came to 2 bases and at J to 6 bases, leaving 0 bases not matched to a gene. The V gene's germline CDR1 is SGHDT and CDR2 YYEEEE. The CDR3 is made up of 13 amino acids. In DNA, the CDR3 is TGTGCCAGCAGCTTCGGGGGGGCCGGGGAGCTGTTTTTT. Protein sequence: CASSFGGAGELFF.

The V call is TRBV19, the J call TRBJ2-1, with 8 bases fitting TRBD1. The germline gives CDR1 LNHDA, CDR2 SQIVND (reference sequence). The CDR3 runs 15 residues. Unmatched junction bases numbered 5, after V lost 4 bases and J lost 3 bases. CDR3 residues: CASSKQGAGYNEQFF. CDR3 DNA: TGTGCCAGTAGTAAGCAGGGGGCCGGCTACAATGAGCAGTTCTTC.

This clone was detected a few times. The chain joins TRBV7-2 to TRBJ2-2; D possibly corresponds to TRBD2 (6 bases). Trimming stripped 5 bases from V and 4 bases from J, with 11 bases between. The CDR3 spans 14 residues. Germline V gives CDR1 SGHTA, CDR2 FQGNSA. In DNA, the CDR3 is TGTGCCAGCAGCCTGGAGGGCAGCACCGGGGAGCTGTTTTTT. Amino acid sequence: CASSLEGSTGELFF. Based on the CDR3 plus reference TRBV7-2 and TRBJ2-2, the full variable domain is GAGVSQSPSNKVTEKGKDVELRCDPISGHTALYWYRQSLGQGLEFLIYFQGNSAPDKSGLPSDRFSAERTGGSVSTLTIQRTQQEDSAVYLCASSLEGSTGELFFGEGSRLTVL.

The CDR3 bases are TGTGCCAGCAGTTTAACGGGGGGCAGGAGGAATGAGCAGTTCTTC. It is translated as CASSLTGGRRNEQFF. The chain recombines TRBV28 with TRBJ2-1; a weak D match, TRBD2 (7 bases). The CDR3 runs 15 residues. V gave up 2 bases and J gave up 7 bases, with 15 bases separating them. Germline-derived CDR1 and CDR2 are MDHEN and SYDVKM. The entire variable domain, with the rest obtained from reference TRBV28 and TRBJ2-1, is as follows: DVKVTQSSRYLVKRTGEKVFLECVQDMDHENMFWYRQDPGLGLRLIYFSYDVKMKEKGDIPEGYSVSREKKERFSLILESASTNQTSMYLCASSLTGGRRNEQFFGPGTRLTVL.

V usage is TRBV4-3 and J usage is TRBJ2-7, with unresolved D. Germline CDR1 is LGHNA and CDR2 is YSLEER. V lost 4 bases, J lost 3 bases, and 10 bases lay in between. CDR3 length equals 13 residues. This chain's CDR3 is CASSRDLGYEQYF. CDR3 bases: TGCGCCAGCAGCCGAGACCTAGGCTACGAGCAGTACTTC.

This clone was counted only a few times. This chain connects TRBV5-1 to TRBJ2-2; D perhaps matches TRBD2 (5 bases). Trimming removed 5 bases from V and 0 bases from J, with 11 bases in between. The germline V gene has CDR1 SGHRS and CDR2 YFSETQ. The CDR3 spans 15 residues. The CDR3 loop is CASRQRLPNTGELFF. In DNA form, the CDR3 reads TGCGCCAGCAGGCAAAGACTACCGAACACCGGGGAGCTGTTTTTT.

This clone occurred a few times. J is TRBJ1-2 and V is TRBV29-1, with 8 bases matching TRBD1. CDR1 and CDR2 (germline): SQVTM, ANQGSEA. The length of the CDR3 is 14 residues. V lost 8 bases to trimming and J lost 1 base; unmatched junction nucleotides: 9. CDR3 DNA sequence: TGCAGCTTCGACAGGGGTCTGAGTAACTATGGCTACACCTTC. It translates to CSFDRGLSNYGYTF.